Below are 3 T cell receptor beta chains sequenced from a single sample in a study of T cells in Graves' hyperthyroidism and ophthalmopathy (dated by TCRdb to about 2019). The library was made by multiplex PCR. The data were produced on an Illumina HiSeq 2000. Amplification of TCR beta CDR3 regions was carried out from RNA transcripts. For the first round of RT-PCR on the TCR CDR3, the HTBI primer set was used together with the Qiagen OneStep RT-PCR kit. TCRdb trimmed the raw reads at Q25, called clones with MiXCR and kept productive beta chains. CDR3 protein sequences are deduplicated, and each keeps its most common genes and DNA. Here the sample has approximately 590,000 distinct CDR3 sequences; 35% to 55% occur a single time. Roughly 8.2% of the sample belongs to the ten largest clones. What was sequenced was peripheral blood or thyroid tissue (not recorded which). Every receptor here comes from a woman aged 18-29 years with Graves' hyperthyroidism. Donor details come from another sample of the same person, matched by shared clones.

V is TRBV11-2 and J is TRBJ2-5, with 11 positions matching TRBD1. Germline loops: CDR1 SGHAT, CDR2 FQNNGV. The CDR3 spans 15 residues. Trimming took 2 bases from V and 7 from J; bases not matched to a gene: 6. CDR3 protein: CASSLWTGGAGTQYF. CDR3 DNA sequence: TGTGCCAGCAGCTTATGGACAGGGGGCGCGGGGACCCAGTACTTC.

The chain combines TRBV20-1 with TRBJ2-7; 9 nucleotides align to TRBD2. V shed 6 bases and J 2 bases; nucleotides not matched to a gene: 8. This CDR3 comprises 14 residues. Germline V gene data show CDR1 as DFQATT and CDR2 as SNEGSKA (reference sequence). The DNA for the CDR3 is TGCAGTGCCCGGGTAGCGGGAGTCACCTACGAGCAGTACTTC. Translation: CSARVAGVTYEQYF.

The V and J genes are TRBV5-1 and TRBJ1-3, with 7 bases matching TRBD1. The junction had 5 bases not matched to a gene; V was cut back by 4 bases and J by 4 bases. Per germline, CDR1 SGHRS and CDR2 YFSETQ. The CDR3 covers 14 residues. CDR3 residues: CASSTTGDGNTIYF. The CDR3 DNA reads TGCGCCAGCAGCACAACAGGGGACGGAAACACCATATATTTT.